What follows describes a single TCR beta chain. The record originates from a study of blood T cell repertoires in COVID-19. Background on the study: Whether acute or convalescent, the COVID-19 samples came from the United States, Italy and Spain. T cells, B-cell-depleted T cells, or PBMCs provided the cDNA or gDNA that served as material.

Per the study methods: Counts of nucleated cells, estimated from reference gene primer amplification, were obtained. This table comes from immunoSEQ multiplex PCR, and its TCRdb copy is limited to in-frame clones, with some not included. Clone size and V and J calls were adopted from that table, with D and trimming inferred from the DNA. The sample includes about 210,000 clones, about 92% seen only once; the top ten take around 1.2%. The V end lost 6 bases, the J end lost 0 bases, and 11 bases lay between the germline ends. CDR1 and CDR2 (germline): SGHRS, YFSETQ. The CDR3 covers 14 residues. The V and J genes are TRBV5-1 and TRBJ2-3; no reliable D call. The clonotype was recovered from a man under 40 with acute or convalescent COVID-19. Material for sequencing was peripheral blood. CDR3 DNA: TGCGCCAGCACCCCTGGAGTGAGCACAGATACGCAGTATTTT. Protein: CASTPGVSTDTQYF.